The 28 T cell receptor beta chains in this list originate from one sample, sequenced in a study (dated by TCRdb to the mid-2010s). Library generation was performed with 5' RACE. This sample was sequenced with an Illumina MiSeq. The public reads were reprocessed in TCRdb via fastp at Q25 and MiXCR, keeping in-frame beta chains. Rows are unified per CDR3 protein, each entry keeping the most common DNA and genes. This sample comprises about 50,000 distinct CDR3 sequences, 15% to 20% of them detected only once. The top ten hold 2% to 2.5% of the sample. The sequenced sample was naive CD4+ T cells sorted from blood. Taken with the paper, the label for cell subset or site translates to: naive CD4+ T cells, CD4+CD45RA+CD25-. The receptors were sampled from a female donor with breast cancer.

V is TRBV7-3 and J is TRBJ1-1; the D is unclear. The germline V and J ends were trimmed by 3 bases and 3 bases, with 11 bases remaining between them. Germline V CDR1 and CDR2: SGHTA, FQGTGA. The CDR3 consists of 14 residues. The chain's CDR3 is CASSFSPRDTEAFF. CDR3 DNA sequence: TGTGCCAGCAGCTTTAGCCCCCGGGACACTGAAGCTTTCTTT.

V gene TRBV5-1 combines with J gene TRBJ2-1, with 9 nucleotides matching TRBD2. The CDR3 extends over 15 amino acids. Germline loops: CDR1 SGHRS, CDR2 YFSETQ. V trimming: 0 bases; J trimming: 4 bases; junction bases outside the gene matches: 2. In nucleotides, the CDR3 is TGCGCCAGCAGCTTGGGGCTAGCGGGGTACAATGAGCAGTTCTTC. Amino acids: CASSLGLAGYNEQFF.

In this sample, this clonotype turned up many times. The V and J genes are TRBV5-1 and TRBJ2-7; D tentatively fits TRBD1 or TRBD2 (5 bases each). The CDR3 loop spans 16 amino acids. Germline lookup yields CDR1 SGHRS and CDR2 YFSETQ. V lost 4 bases and J 2 bases, leaving 19 bases between the germline ends. CDR3 residues: CASSINTGRQTYEQYF. Here the CDR3 DNA reads TGCGCCAGCAGCATAAACACGGGACGCCAGACCTACGAGCAGTACTTC.

J is TRBJ2-5 and V is TRBV7-9; 7 nucleotides line up with TRBD2. The CDR3 has 16 residues. V lost 4 bases to trimming and J lost 3 bases; unmatched junction nucleotides: 11. The germline CDR1 and CDR2 sequences are SEHNR and FQNEAQ (reference sequence). In DNA, the CDR3 is TGTGCCAGCAGCTCCTCCCCACAAACTAGCGAAGAGACCCAGTACTTC. This sequence encodes CASSSSPQTSEETQYF.

CDR3 nucleotides: TGTGCCAGTATCGGACGGCGAAATGAAAAACTGTTTTTT. Translating it yields CASIGRRNEKLFF. The chain is built from TRBV19 and TRBJ1-4; D gene ambiguous. Germline CDR1 is LNHDA and CDR2 is SQIVND (reference sequence). This CDR3 is built from 13 residues. V lost 7 bases to trimming and J lost 5 bases, with 11 bases between them.

Only a few counts were recorded for this clonotype. This may be a read error: a much more frequent sequence differs by one nucleotide. The chain is built from TRBV12-3 or TRBV12-4 and TRBJ1-2; the D gene is possibly TRBD1 (5 bases). CDR3 length: 14 residues. V lost 6 bases to trimming and J lost 7 bases, with 18 bases between them. The CDR3 nucleotides read TGTGCCAGCAGCTCCCCAGACAGAAGCTGTGGCTACACCTTC. Its protein product is CASSSPDRSCGYTF.

This clonotype was observed a handful of times. This sequence joins TRBV7-9 and TRBJ2-7, with TRBD1 identical over 9 bases. The CDR3 is 15 amino acids. The V gene's germline CDR1 is SEHNR and CDR2 FQNEAQ (reference sequence). V gave up 0 bases and J gave up 6 bases; unmatched junction bases: 6. The CDR3 DNA follows: TGTGCCAGCAGCTTAGCGGGACAGGGCGCATCCGAGCAGTACTTC. Translating gives CASSLAGQGASEQYF.

This clonotype has more than one count but fewer than ten. The chain combines TRBV5-1 with TRBJ2-4; 15 bases line up with TRBD2. Unmatched junction bases numbered 14, after V lost 5 bases and J lost 8 bases. In germline, CDR1 is SGHRS, CDR2 YFSETQ. The CDR3 covers 18 residues. The CDR3 DNA reads as TGCGCCAGCAGGATTCAACCGGGACTAGCGGGAGGTGGGGACATTCAGTACTTC. Translated: CASRIQPGLAGGGDIQYF. Full variable domain (missing parts from reference TRBV5-1 and TRBJ2-4): KAGVTQTPRYLIKTRGQQVTLSCSPISGHRSVSWYQQTPGQGLQFLFEYFSETQRNKGNFPGRFSGRQFSNSRSEMNVSTLELGDSALYLCASRIQPGLAGGGDIQYFGAGTRLSVL.

This chain joins TRBV29-1 and TRBJ2-7; D is uncertain. Trimming left V 8 bases short and J 5 bases short, with 13 bases between. The germline gives CDR1 SQVTM, CDR2 ANQGSEA. This CDR3 region has 11 residues. CDR3 DNA: TGCAGCACCTACGGACCCAACGAGCAGTACTTC. The encoded protein is CSTYGPNEQYF.

This rearrangement joins TRBV5-1 to TRBJ2-5, with a weak D call TRBD1 (5 bases). Between the trimmed V and J ends, which lost 2 bases and 5 bases, there was a span of 19 bases. The CDR3 covers 16 residues. The germline V gene has CDR1 SGHRS and CDR2 YFSETQ. The CDR3 sequence: CASSFQGAGAVETQYF. DNA for the CDR3: TGCGCCAGCAGCTTCCAAGGGGCTGGCGCTGTGGAGACCCAGTACTTC. Together with reference TRBV5-1 and TRBJ2-5, the CDR3 gives the full variable domain: KAGVTQTPRYLIKTRGQQVTLSCSPISGHRSVSWYQQTPGQGLQFLFEYFSETQRNKGNFPGRFSGRQFSNSRSEMNVSTLELGDSALYLCASSFQGAGAVETQYFGPGTRLLVL.

This clonotype turned up a few times. The rearrangement links TRBV6-5 to TRBJ2-1; 9 bases align to TRBD2. The CDR3 is 17 residues long. Looked up from germline, CDR1 is MNHEY and CDR2 is SVGAGI. The trim removed 6 bases at V and 6 bases at J, leaving 15 bases unmatched. CDR3 amino acids: CASSPRGGTSRFNEQFF. The CDR3 region has the DNA TGTGCCAGCAGCCCACGAGGCGGGACTAGCAGGTTCAATGAGCAGTTCTTC.

This clonotype came up many times. The genes are TRBV20-1 and TRBJ2-1; 11 bases align to TRBD1. V lost 3 bases to trimming and J lost 6 bases; unmatched junction nucleotides: 4. The CDR3 loop spans 14 amino acids. Germline values: CDR1 DFQATT, CDR2 SNEGSKA (reference sequence). The CDR3, as DNA: TGCAGTGCTAGCGGACAGGGGGCGGGCAATGAGCAGTTCTTC. Protein product: CSASGQGAGNEQFF.

The genes are TRBV29-1 and TRBJ2-5, with D possibly matching TRBD2 (6 bases). Germline V CDR1 and CDR2: SQVTM, ANQGSEA. Trimming pared 8 bases from V and 3 bases from J, leaving 16 bases between. The CDR3 spans 13 residues. CDR3 loop: CSIAFSGKETQYF. DNA for the CDR3: TGCAGCATTGCGTTTAGCGGCAAAGAGACCCAGTACTTC.

This clonotype was recorded many times. The V call is TRBV5-1, the J call TRBJ2-2, with D unresolved. Germline V lookup: CDR1 SGHRS, CDR2 YFSETQ. Trimming removed 2 bases from V and 6 bases from J, with 14 bases in between. This CDR3 has 15 residues. Written as DNA, the CDR3 is TGCGCCAGCAGCTTCGGTCGAACCCTGGCCGGGGAGCTGTTTTTT. This translates into CASSFGRTLAGELFF.

This clonotype was detected a few times. V gene TRBV7-2 combines with J gene TRBJ2-5; a weak D match, TRBD2 (7 bases). The germline V gene has CDR1 SGHTA and CDR2 FQGNSA. This CDR3 comprises 15 residues. Trimming cost V 2 bases and J 5 bases, with 15 bases left between them. The CDR3 DNA follows: TGTGCCAGCAGCTTACAATTAGGGGGGGATGAGACCCAGTACTTC. This codes for CASSLQLGGDETQYF.

This clonotype has a count of ten or more. The chain employs TRBV5-1 and TRBJ2-4; D is uncertain. The CDR3 covers 16 residues. Trimming cost V 0 bases and J 3 bases, with 13 bases left between them. Looked up from germline, CDR1 is SGHRS and CDR2 is YFSETQ. Written as DNA, the CDR3 is TGCGCCAGCAGCTTGGGTCTTTGGATGGGCAAAAACATTCAGTACTTC. As protein: CASSLGLWMGKNIQYF.

This clonotype showed up just a few times. The genes are TRBV20-1 and TRBJ2-1; 7 bases fit TRBD2. The V segment lost 2 bases and the J segment 1 base; nucleotides outside the gene matches: 5. The V gene's germline CDR1 is DFQATT and CDR2 SNEGSKA (reference sequence). This CDR3 is built from 15 residues. The CDR3 reads CSARLAGASYNEQFF. The CDR3, as DNA: TGCAGTGCTAGACTCGCGGGAGCATCCTACAATGAGCAGTTCTTC.

This clonotype has only a few counts. The CDR3 region is CASSLGPGDYRGYTF. The CDR3 bases are TGCGCCAGCAGCTTGGGACCCGGGGACTACAGAGGCTACACCTTC. The V gene is TRBV5-1, the J gene TRBJ1-2; maybe TRBD1 (5 bases). This CDR3 contains 15 residues. The V and J ends lost 0 bases and 8 bases respectively, with 17 bases between them. The germline gives CDR1 SGHRS, CDR2 YFSETQ. Filled out from reference TRBV5-1 and TRBJ1-2, the complete variable domain reads KAGVTQTPRYLIKTRGQQVTLSCSPISGHRSVSWYQQTPGQGLQFLFEYFSETQRNKGNFPGRFSGRQFSNSRSEMNVSTLELGDSALYLCASSLGPGDYRGYTFGSGTRLTVV.

This clonotype has ten or more counts. The V call is TRBV20-1, the J call TRBJ2-3; 8 bases align to TRBD2. This CDR3 is built from 16 residues. The junction had 12 bases not matched to a gene; V was cut back by 3 bases and J by 4 bases. Germline CDR1 and CDR2: DFQATT and SNEGSKA (reference sequence). This CDR3 reads CSASATSGGGADTQYF. The DNA of the CDR3 is TGCAGTGCTAGTGCAACTAGCGGAGGGGGAGCAGATACGCAGTATTTT.

Ten or more counts support this clonotype. The chain combines TRBV5-1 with TRBJ2-3; D not certain. The CDR3 runs to 13 residues. Germline V CDR1 and CDR2: SGHRS, YFSETQ. Trimming cost V 2 bases and J 1 base, with 5 bases left between them. CDR3 nucleotides: TGCGCCAGCAGCTTCGAGGGCACAGATACGCAGTATTTT. Its protein is CASSFEGTDTQYF.

This clonotype was observed a handful of times. Here the CDR3 DNA reads TGCGCCAGCAGCTTGGCCATCGGTAGAGGGACCTACGAGCAGTACTTC. Protein: CASSLAIGRGTYEQYF. The chain couples TRBV5-1 to TRBJ2-7, with D possibly TRBD2 on 5 matching bases. The germline V gene has CDR1 SGHRS and CDR2 YFSETQ. V lost 0 bases, J lost 2 bases, and 15 bases lay in between. The CDR3 consists of 16 residues.

In this sample, this clonotype turned up many times. This rearrangement joins TRBV6-5 to TRBJ1-2, with D tentatively TRBD1 (5 bases). The CDR3 is 12 residues long. The V gene lost 4 bases and the J gene lost 8 bases, with 11 bases spanning the gap. Germline V gene sequence: CDR1 MNHEY, CDR2 SVGAGI. The CDR3: CASSSGTRGYTF. As DNA, the CDR3 is TGTGCCAGCAGTTCAGGGACGAGGGGCTACACCTTC.

This clonotype was found many times. This chain links TRBV7-2 with TRBJ1-2; D gene uncertain. V lost 2 bases, J lost 2 bases, and 6 bases lay in between. CDR1 and CDR2 from the germline V gene are SGHTA and FQGNSA. CDR3 length equals 13 residues. The CDR3 DNA reads as TGTGCCAGCAGCTTATCCAGCAACTATGGCTACACCTTC. This encodes CASSLSSNYGYTF.

This clonotype qualifies as medium-sized. The rearrangement links TRBV10-3 to TRBJ2-3, with 8 nucleotides matching TRBD1. V lost 8 bases, J lost 0 bases, and 4 bases stayed unmatched. The germline V gene encodes CDR1 ENHRY and CDR2 SYGVKD. The CDR3 spans 14 residues. The CDR3: CAISDRASTDTQYF. CDR3 bases: TGTGCCATCTCGGACAGGGCTAGCACAGATACGCAGTATTTT.

In regard to this clonotype: A read error is possible here, since a much larger clone lies one base away. The J gene is TRBJ1-1, the V gene TRBV20-1; TRBD1 matches 7 bases. The CDR3 totals 14 residues. CDR1 DFQATT and CDR2 SNEGSKA come from the germline V gene (reference sequence). In DNA, the CDR3 is TGCAGTACTAGGGGGACAGTAACGAACACTGAAGCTTTCTTT. Residues: CSTRGTVTNTEAFF.

This clonotype occurred a few times. The chain combines TRBV10-1 with TRBJ2-3; a possible D gene is TRBD2 (5 bases). The germline V gene encodes CDR1 WNHNN and CDR2 SYGVQD (reference sequence). The CDR3 runs to 14 residues. Trimming removed 2 bases from V and 2 bases from J, with 8 bases in between. For the CDR3, the DNA is TGCGCCAGCAGTGAGGAGGGCGTCACAGATACGCAGTATTTT. As protein: CASSEEGVTDTQYF.

This clonotype was recorded a few times. J is TRBJ2-1 and V is TRBV12-3 or TRBV12-4; TRBD1 aligns across 12 bases. The CDR3 is 18 amino acids. The V and J ends lost 8 bases and 5 bases, in that order; junction bases with no gene match: 16. CDR3: CASCKTRDRGRGDNEQFF. CDR3 bases: TGTGCCAGCTGTAAAACCCGGGACAGGGGGCGGGGAGACAATGAGCAGTTCTTC.

This clonotype has only a few counts. The chain carries TRBV9 and TRBJ2-1, with 14 positions matching TRBD2. CDR1 SGDLS and CDR2 YYNGEE come from the germline V gene. This CDR3 spans 16 amino acids. V dropped 3 bases and J dropped 4; count of bases not matched to a gene: 3. CDR3 in DNA: TGTGCCAGCAGCGAGGGACTAGCGGGGGATTACAATGAGCAGTTCTTC. Translated: CASSEGLAGDYNEQFF.